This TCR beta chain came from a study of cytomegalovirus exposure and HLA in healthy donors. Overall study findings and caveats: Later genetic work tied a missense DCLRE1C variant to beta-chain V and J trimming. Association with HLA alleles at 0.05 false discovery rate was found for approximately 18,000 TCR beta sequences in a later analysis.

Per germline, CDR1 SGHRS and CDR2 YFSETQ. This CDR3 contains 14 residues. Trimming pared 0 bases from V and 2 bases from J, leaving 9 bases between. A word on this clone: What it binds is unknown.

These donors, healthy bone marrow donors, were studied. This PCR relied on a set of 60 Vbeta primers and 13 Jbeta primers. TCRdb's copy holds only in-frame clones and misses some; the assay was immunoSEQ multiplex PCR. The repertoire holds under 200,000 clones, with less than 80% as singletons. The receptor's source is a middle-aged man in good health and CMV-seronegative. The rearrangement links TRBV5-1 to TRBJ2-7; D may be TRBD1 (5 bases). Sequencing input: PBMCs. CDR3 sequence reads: CASSLATDTYEQYF. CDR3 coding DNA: TGCGCCAGCAGCTTGGCGACAGATACCTACGAGCAGTACTTC.